The rows below give T cell receptor beta chains drawn from one sample of a study of blood T cell repertoires in COVID-19. Assay: immunoSEQ multiplex PCR; the TCRdb copy retains only in-frame clones and omits some. The top ten clones hold approximately 8.1% of a sample with hundreds of thousands of clones, about 87% of them seen once. Sequenced sample: peripheral blood. These receptors came from a woman between 45 and 60 years old who had recovered from COVID-19. Both conserved end residues are trimmed from each CDR3. The order of the fields is V gene, CDR3 length, CDR3 protein.

TRBV2	13	ASTELRTGVYGYT
TRBV10-2	13	ASGYSGRAGETQY
TRBV27	12	ASSLARTDYGYT
TRBV27	13	ASSLRQGVGNIQY
TRBV12-3/TRBV12-4	11	ASSFNPDTEAF
TRBV7-2	14	ASSSGIDRGREKLF
TRBV2	15	ASSIYGTGKRNQPQH
TRBV15	17	ATSRGKWTGAAQNQPQH
TRBV6-5	14	ASSNLLRDSLEGYT
TRBV14	10	AVLAGNYEQY
TRBV27	12	ASSRGQGALVQY
TRBV13	13	ASLSTGLAHNEQF
TRBV11-3	13	ASSRIAGGVYEQY
TRBV7-2	14	ASSLVAGVQNTEAF
TRBV9	14	ASSVASGGRGNEQF
TRBV5-1	13	ASSLEGQGAYEQY
TRBV24-1	13	ATSDFPQHNTEAF
TRBV7-9	12	ASRPNSVGTEAF
TRBV19	12	ASAGTGGNQPQH
TRBV2	10	ATLTENTEAF
TRBV7-9	12	ASSLSGGLYGYT
TRBV29-1	14	SVGPFAGGTRDTQY
TRBV7-9	14	ASSLGSGEDNSPLH
TRBV6-5	11	ATRQVSYNEQF
TRBV28	11	ASSGTGGYGYT
TRBV4-1	11	ASSQVREGGYT
TRBV2	12	ASRPAGAGETQY
TRBV6-2/TRBV6-3	11	ASSYVTDSPLH
TRBV6-2/TRBV6-3	14	ASSPSGTPNGGELF
TRBV11-2	11	ASSPRTADTQY
TRBV10-2	13	ASRDSGTGTHEQY
TRBV4-2	15	ASSLSGLAGGQETQY
TRBV10-2	11	ASSESVNSPLH
TRBV27	10	ASSFRGTEAF
TRBV7-2	13	ASSLVAGDYNEQF
TRBV28	12	ASSLGRAEREQF
TRBV25-1	11	ASSHLSSYEQY
TRBV28	10	ASSFSKSEQY
TRBV7-8	13	ASSLRTSGKDEQF
TRBV7-3	13	ASSFTGSPVGELF
TRBV28	10	ATQEGTYEQY
TRBV27	11	ASSTPSTDTQY
TRBV12-3/TRBV12-4	11	AIQGRTNYGYT
TRBV3-1/TRBV3-2	17	ASSQGVPFGLADSYEQY
TRBV30	12	AWSEQREPYEQY
TRBV27	13	ASRTPGYSDTEAF
TRBV9	13	ASSLAGERADEQF
TRBV5-1	13	ASSLASGQGAKQF
TRBV5-6	13	ASSLVGEDGGEQY
TRBV2	9	ASSTGIAIY
TRBV5-6	13	ASTNGGRGESPLH
TRBV5-6	11	ASSFDRASGYT
TRBV4-1	10	ASSQVGTARY
TRBV30	12	AWGIQGGDSPLH